This T cell receptor beta chain comes out of a study of T cell responses to AZD1222 COVID-19 vaccine. Generated by immunoSEQ multiplex PCR, the TCRdb table keeps only in-frame clones and is missing some. The sample records 140,000 to 150,000 clones, 90% to 95% being singletons. The sample was peripheral blood, taken after recovery from COVID-19. The clonotype was recovered from an adult who had recovered from COVID-19.

CDR3 in DNA: TGTGCCAGTAGTATAACAGGGGGCCAGGAGACCCAGTACTTC. This encodes CASSITGGQETQYF. V gene TRBV19 combines with J gene TRBJ2-5, with 9 bases lining up with TRBD1. The CDR3 sequence is 14 residues long. The germline gives CDR1 LNHDA, CDR2 SQIVND (reference sequence). J lost 5 bases, V lost 2 bases, and 3 bases had no gene match.